The entry below gives a single TCR beta chain sequence along with its context. Its antigen is currently unknown. Trimming removed 1 base from V and 6 bases from J, with 5 bases in between. Germline-derived CDR1 and CDR2 are SEHNR and FQNEAQ (reference sequence). CDR3 length: 12 residues. Time point defined: after neoadjuvant nivolumab, at surgical resection. PBMCs were not maintained or expanded in culture before analysis. Clones were sequenced by immunoSEQ multiplex PCR, and TCRdb holds only the in-frame ones, with some missing. The sample lists 8,000 to 10,000 clones; under 75% were seen once. The data were obtained in a study of neoadjuvant anti-PD-1 for oral cavity cancer. Study-wide results and caveats: Higher pretreatment blood Treg/Th17 ratios correlated with higher pretreatment blood and lower post-treatment tumor TCRbeta clonality.

The source was PBMCs, collected after nivolumab (anti-PD-1) treatment. The clonotype originates from a person aged 35-79 years with oral cavity squamous cell carcinoma. The chain carries TRBV7-9 and TRBJ2-3; D gene ambiguous. In nucleotides, the CDR3 is TGTGCCAGCAGCTTAGATAGGGATACGCAGTATTTT. Protein: CASSLDRDTQYF.